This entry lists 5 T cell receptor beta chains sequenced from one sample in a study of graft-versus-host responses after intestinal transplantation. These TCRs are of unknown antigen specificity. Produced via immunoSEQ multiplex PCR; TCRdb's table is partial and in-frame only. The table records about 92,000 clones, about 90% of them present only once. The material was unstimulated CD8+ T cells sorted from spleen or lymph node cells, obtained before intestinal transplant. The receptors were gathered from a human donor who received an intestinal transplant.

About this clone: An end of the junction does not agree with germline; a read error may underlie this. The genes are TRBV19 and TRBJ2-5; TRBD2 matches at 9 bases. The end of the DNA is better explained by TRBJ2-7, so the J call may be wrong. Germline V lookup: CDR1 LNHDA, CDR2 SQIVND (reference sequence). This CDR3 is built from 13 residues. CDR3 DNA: TGTGCCAGTATTATAGCGGGGGAGGACGAGCAGTACTTC. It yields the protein CASIIAGEDEQYF.

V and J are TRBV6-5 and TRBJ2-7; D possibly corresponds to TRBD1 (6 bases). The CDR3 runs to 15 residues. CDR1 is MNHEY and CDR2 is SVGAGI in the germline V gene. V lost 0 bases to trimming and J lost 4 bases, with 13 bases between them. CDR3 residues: CASSYSIGTPYEQYF. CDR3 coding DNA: TGTGCCAGCAGTTACTCTATTGGGACACCATACGAGCAGTACTTC.

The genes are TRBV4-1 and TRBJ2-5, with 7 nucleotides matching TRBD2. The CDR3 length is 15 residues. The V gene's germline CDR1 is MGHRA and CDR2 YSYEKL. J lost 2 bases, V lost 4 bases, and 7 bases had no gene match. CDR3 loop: CASSPTPGGQETQYF. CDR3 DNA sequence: TGCGCCAGCAGCCCTACCCCGGGGGGACAAGAGACCCAGTACTTC.

The CDR3: CASSYVQGSLETQYF. CDR3 coding DNA: TGTGCCAGCAGTTACGTTCAGGGGTCATTGGAGACCCAGTACTTC. The chain links TRBV6-5 to TRBJ2-5, with D possibly TRBD1 on 6 matching bases. The germline V gene has CDR1 MNHEY and CDR2 SVGAGI. CDR3 length: 15 residues. The V end was cut by 2 bases, the J end by 5 bases, with 15 bases between.

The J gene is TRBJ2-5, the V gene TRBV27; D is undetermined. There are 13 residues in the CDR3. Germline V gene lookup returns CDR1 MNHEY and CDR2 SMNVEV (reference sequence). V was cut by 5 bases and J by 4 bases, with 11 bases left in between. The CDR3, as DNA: TGTGCCAGCAGTCCCCTCAATGGAGAGACCCAGTACTTC. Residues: CASSPLNGETQYF.